The rows below give T cell receptor beta chains drawn from one sample of a study of regulatory T cells in long-lasting Graves disease. TCRdb ran MiXCR on the multiplex PCR reads and lists one entry per CDR3 protein. This table holds fewer than 600,000 distinct CDR3 sequences, approximately 22% found once. The specimen was peripheral blood mononuclear cells (PBMCs), collected when the disease was refractory, from a patient treated with antithyroid drugs. These receptors all come from a female donor with Graves disease. Both conserved end residues are part of each CDR3. The D gene is left open where the match is weak. The size of a clone is reported for some rows only, either as once, few or many, or as a class for expanded clones.

j_call clone_size v_call cdr3_length d_call cdr3_aa cdr3_nt
TRBJ1-3 many TRBV28 14 TRBD1 CASSSGQGVNTIYF TGTGCCAGCAGTTCAGGACAGGGGGTGAACACCATATATTTT
TRBJ1-1 few TRBV7-2 15 . CASSLGQVGNTEAFF TGTGCCAGCAGCTTAGGGCAGGTGGGGAACACTGAAGCTTTCTTT
TRBJ1-1 . TRBV7-9 11 . CASSPTRAAFF TGTGCCAGCAGCCCTACCAGGGCGGCTTTCTTT
TRBJ2-2 few TRBV6-2/TRBV6-3 14 . CASRSGTSFRELFF TGTGCCAGCAGATCAGGGACCTCCTTTAGGGAGCTGTTTTTT
TRBJ2-3 . TRBV28 15 . CASSFTGTSTDTQYF TGTGCCAGCAGTTTCACAGGGACTAGCACAGATACGCAGTATTTT
TRBJ2-1 many TRBV25-1 15 . CASKVNSGPNNEQFF TGTGCCAGCAAGGTGAATAGCGGCCCGAACAATGAGCAGTTCTTC
TRBJ2-7 few TRBV9 16 TRBD2 CASSVGLAESSYEQYF TGTGCCAGCAGCGTAGGACTAGCGGAGAGCTCCTACGAGCAGTACTTC
TRBJ1-3 . TRBV19 14 . CASSSQSSGNTIYF TGTGCCAGTAGTAGTCAGAGCTCTGGAAACACCATATATTTT
TRBJ2-2 many TRBV6-1 13 . CASSRTNTGELFF TGTGCCAGCAGTCGAACGAACACCGGGGAGCTGTTTTTT
TRBJ2-7 few TRBV19 16 TRBD2 CASSIVLAGAVHEQYF TGTGCCAGTAGTATAGTATTAGCGGGAGCAGTACACGAGCAGTACTTC
TRBJ2-5 many TRBV6-2/TRBV6-3 10 . CASSVETQYF TGTGCCAGCAGTGTTGAGACCCAGTACTTC
TRBJ2-5 . TRBV20-1 14 TRBD2 CSAQAGLAEETQYF TGCAGTGCTCAGGCGGGACTAGCGGAAGAGACCCAGTACTTC
TRBJ2-7 . TRBV7-9 13 . CASSSIQLYEQYF TGTGCCAGCAGCTCGATCCAATTATACGAGCAGTACTTC
TRBJ1-1 many TRBV7-2 14 . CASSSGTANTEAFF TGTGCCAGCAGTTCCGGGACGGCGAACACTGAAGCTTTCTTT
TRBJ2-7 many TRBV20-1 15 TRBD1 CSAPISGQGHYEQYF TGCAGTGCCCCAATCTCGGGACAGGGACACTACGAGCAGTACTTC
TRBJ1-2 . TRBV20-1 14 . CSARDLTGNYGYTF TGCAGTGCTAGAGATCTTACAGGGAACTATGGCTACACCTTC
TRBJ1-1 many TRBV28 17 . CASGLSPGTSLGTEAFF TGTGCCAGCGGTTTAAGCCCGGGGACATCCCTTGGGACTGAAGCTTTCTTT
TRBJ1-5 many TRBV15 15 . CATSRLGGADQPQHF TGTGCCACCAGCCGCCTGGGCGGGGCCGATCAGCCCCAGCATTTT
TRBJ2-3 many TRBV2 14 . CASSGDISTDTQYF TGTGCCAGCAGTGGCGATATATCCACAGATACGCAGTATTTT
TRBJ1-2 few TRBV5-6 15 . CASSLAGIPRGGHTF TGTGCCAGCAGCTTAGCGGGGATACCTCGAGGTGGTCACACCTTC
TRBJ2-7 . TRBV4-1 13 . CASQERTGYEQYF TGCGCCAGCCAGGAGCGGACGGGCTACGAGCAGTACTTC
TRBJ1-1 many TRBV20-1 12 . CSATLGRVEAFF TGCAGTGCTACCCTAGGACGAGTCGAAGCTTTCTTT
TRBJ1-3 . TRBV29-1 17 . CSVEVVAGRDSGNTIYF TGCAGCGTTGAAGTAGTGGCAGGGAGAGACTCTGGAAACACCATATATTTT
TRBJ2-7 many TRBV29-1 12 . CSTETDSYEQYF TGCAGCACCGAGACAGACTCCTACGAGCAGTACTTC
TRBJ2-2 . TRBV30 12 . CAGLTNTGELFF TGCGCGGGACTTACGAACACCGGGGAGCTGTTTTTT
TRBJ2-7 many TRBV20-1 15 TRBD2 CSATSGQLSSYEQYF TGCAGTGCTACTAGCGGACAATTATCCTCCTACGAGCAGTACTTC
TRBJ2-5 few TRBV7-9 19 TRBD1 CASSLSYILVTGDGETQYF TGTGCCAGCAGCCTGAGCTATATCCTCGTGACAGGGGATGGAGAGACCCAGTACTTC
TRBJ1-2 many TRBV28 13 TRBD1 CASSGTGYYGYTF TGTGCCAGCAGTGGGACAGGGTACTATGGCTACACCTTC
TRBJ1-2 . TRBV12-3/TRBV12-4 17 TRBD1 CASSSWDRLNYNYGYTF TGTGCCAGCAGTTCCTGGGACAGACTAAATTATAACTATGGCTACACCTTC
TRBJ2-7 few TRBV27 13 TRBD2 CASSPSGNHEQYF TGTGCCAGCAGTCCTAGCGGGAACCACGAGCAGTACTTC
TRBJ1-3 . TRBV2 14 TRBD1 CASIRTGGGNTIYF TGTGCCAGCATCCGGACAGGCGGAGGAAACACCATATATTTT
TRBJ2-5 . TRBV19 13 . CASRRESRGTQYF TGTGCCAGCCGGAGGGAGTCGCGAGGGACCCAGTACTTC
TRBJ1-2 few TRBV29-1 15 . CSVEGSDRDRDGYTF TGCAGCGTTGAGGGGTCTGACAGAGACCGCGATGGCTACACCTTC
TRBJ1-1 . TRBV19 14 . CASSKRPLNTEAFF TGTGCCAGTAGTAAGAGACCTTTGAACACTGAAGCTTTCTTT
TRBJ1-1 once TRBV24-1 16 . CATSDLRGGQNTEAFF TGTGCCACCAGTGATTTGCGGGGAGGACAGAACACTGAAGCTTTCTTT
TRBJ2-5 many TRBV12-3/TRBV12-4 14 TRBD1 CASTEGQGQETQYF TGTGCCAGCACCGAGGGACAGGGCCAAGAGACCCAGTACTTC
TRBJ2-5 many TRBV29-1 10 . CSVGEETQYF TGCAGTGTCGGGGAAGAGACCCAGTACTTC
TRBJ2-7 many TRBV28 13 . CASSFPAPNEQYF TGTGCCAGCAGTTTTCCTGCCCCAAACGAGCAGTACTTC
TRBJ2-1 . TRBV29-1 12 . CSVADSYNEQFF TGCAGCGTTGCAGACTCCTACAATGAGCAGTTCTTC
TRBJ2-7 many TRBV6-1 11 . CATRQGDEQYF TGTGCCACCCGTCAGGGTGACGAGCAGTACTTC
TRBJ2-7 . TRBV4-1 16 TRBD2 CASSQASSGVPYEQYF TGCGCCAGCAGCCAAGCATCTAGCGGGGTCCCCTACGAGCAGTACTTC
TRBJ2-7 few TRBV30 13 TRBD1 CAWSRGQGIQQYF TGTGCCTGGAGTAGGGGACAGGGGATCCAGCAGTACTTC
TRBJ1-2 few TRBV12-3/TRBV12-4 14 . CASSNLGGTYGYTF TGTGCCAGCAGCAACCTAGGGGGAACCTATGGCTACACCTTC
TRBJ2-4 . TRBV6-1 16 . CASTTRGALAKNIQYF TGTGCCAGCACAACTAGGGGGGCCCTAGCCAAAAACATTCAGTACTTC
TRBJ1-5 . TRBV19 14 . CASGLDSLYQPQHF TGTGCCAGTGGACTGGACAGTTTGTATCAGCCCCAGCATTTT
TRBJ1-2 few TRBV27 14 TRBD1 CASSGGQFRYGYTF TGTGCCAGCAGTGGGGGACAGTTTCGCTATGGCTACACCTTC
TRBJ1-2 many TRBV24-1 14 . CATSDWKGNYGYTF TGTGCCACCAGTGATTGGAAGGGTAACTATGGCTACACCTTC
TRBJ1-1 . TRBV18 15 . CASSRGLGLNTEAFF TGTGCCAGCTCACGCGGCCTGGGTCTGAACACTGAAGCTTTCTTT
TRBJ2-6 . TRBV14 19 TRBD1 CASSQLGQATDSGANVLTF TGTGCCAGCAGCCAGTTGGGACAGGCTACTGACTCTGGGGCCAACGTCCTGACTTTC